This paragraph covers one T cell receptor beta chain sequence. Its matching antigen is unknown. UMIs were added to TCR cDNA along with a universal primer site when it was made by 5'RACE template switching. TCRdb re-derived calls from the 5' RACE reads in MiXCR, one entry per CDR3 protein. The sample lists 300,000 to 450,000 distinct CDR3 sequences; around 6.4% were seen once. CDR3 length: 18 residues. With 5 bases clipped from V and 6 bases from J, the junction kept 18 bases outside the gene matches. Germline V gene sequence: CDR1 MDHEN, CDR2 SYDVKM. The source of the sample is a study of T cells after yellow fever vaccination. Study-wide results and caveats: In post-booster samples, most primary-vaccination clones reappeared (around 95% CD4, 70% to 90% CD8).

The specimen was PBMCs, collected 5 days after the yellow fever booster vaccination. This receptor was taken from a man aged 30 to 39 who received the YFV17D yellow fever vaccine. The V and J genes are TRBV28 and TRBJ2-7; TRBD1 matches at 11 bases. In nucleotides, the CDR3 is TGTGCCAGCAGTGCATACTTTCCGGGACAGGGGGTGTTCGTCGAGCAGTACTTC. It codes for CASSAYFPGQGVFVEQYF.